This TCR beta chain was sequenced for a study of tumor-infiltrating lymphocytes in primary liver carcinoma. TCR beta cDNA was reverse-transcribed from 500 ng of total RNA. The reaction used a constant-region primer and ProtoScript II reverse transcriptase. For TCR beta, libraries were produced by three nested multiplex PCR rounds using slightly modified ARM-PCR. Amplification in the first two PCR rounds was performed using TRBV1-TRBV30 forward primers and a C-beta reverse primer for approximately 10 cycles each. TCRdb re-derived calls from the multiplex PCR reads in MiXCR, one entry per CDR3 protein. Of about 320,000 distinct CDR3 sequences listed, over 55% were seen once; the top ten hold roughly 9%. The study extracted blood RNA from unsorted whole blood and also extracted germline DNA. Peripheral blood, 3.5 to 4.5 milliliters, was collected prior to surgery. As regards this clonotype: Antigen unknown.

Study-wide results and limits: In the absence of sorting, bulk samples left CD4+ and CD8+ repertoires uncompared.

CDR1 is KGHDR, CDR2 SFDVKD, per germline. The CDR3 covers 14 residues. V was trimmed by 9 bases and J by 7 bases, leaving 17 bases between them. Sample: peripheral blood. The chain recombines TRBV24-1 with TRBJ2-2, with unresolved D. The clonotype was recovered from a middle-aged man with primary liver carcinoma and hepatitis B virus infection. The CDR3 nucleotides read TGTGCCACCCAGCCAGAGACTGAAGTCGGGGAGCTGTTTTTT. Its protein product is CATQPETEVGELFF.